This TCR beta chain was captured in a study of T cell changes during pregnancy in multiple sclerosis. The J segment lost 2 bases and the V segment lost 4 bases, leaving 3 bases of the junction unmatched. Germline CDR1 ENHRY, CDR2 SYGVKD. This CDR3 is 14 amino acids long. This table comes from immunoSEQ multiplex PCR, and its TCRdb copy is limited to in-frame clones, with some not included. The sample shows 65,000 to 95,000 clones, approximately 90% of them seen only once. The chain combines TRBV10-3 with TRBJ2-7, with 9 bases identical to TRBD1. The material was peripheral blood, obtained before pregnancy. The sequence derives from a female donor with multiple sclerosis, enrolled in a pregnancy study. This CDR3 reads CAISAGTGTYEQYF. The CDR3 region has the DNA TGTGCCATCAGTGCCGGGACAGGGACCTACGAGCAGTACTTC.